Each of the 28 T cell receptor beta chains below was sequenced from the same sample in a study of T cell repertoires in cytomegalovirus infection. TCRdb reanalysed the reads using MiXCR and keeps one entry per CDR3 protein. The sample holds fewer than 350,000 distinct CDR3 sequences, roughly 17% seen once. The sequencing input was PBMCs. The receptor set was obtained from a human donor in good health (CMV status not recorded). Some clones in this sample may be carry-over from other donors' samples.

This clonotype was detected only a few times. This chain joins TRBV3-1 and TRBJ2-2; 11 bases are a match to TRBD2. After removal of 0 bases from V and 6 bases from J, the junction contained 15 bases not matched to a gene. There are 20 residues in the CDR3. Per the germline V gene, CDR1 is LGHDT and CDR2 is YNNKEL (reference sequence). The DNA of the CDR3 is TGTGCCAGCAGCCAAGATCTCAGACTAGCGGGAAAAGAAGGGTCCGGGGAGCTGTTTTTT. Translating it yields CASSQDLRLAGKEGSGELFF.

There are many counts of this clonotype. The chain has TRBV7-2 and TRBJ1-3, with unresolved D. CDR3 length: 16 amino acids. Germline V gives CDR1 SGHTA, CDR2 FQGNSA. V shed 1 base and J shed 0 bases, with 10 bases lying between them. DNA for the CDR3: TGTGCCAGCAGCTTAGTTTTCGGGGACTCTGGAAACACCATATATTTT. Residues: CASSLVFGDSGNTIYF.

This clonotype occurred many times. The rearrangement joins TRBV11-1 to TRBJ2-7; 7 bases fit TRBD1. The CDR3 totals 15 residues. After removal of 0 bases from V and 5 bases from J, the junction contained 7 bases not matched to a gene. Germline-derived CDR1 and CDR2 are SGHAT and FQDESV (reference sequence). CDR3 DNA: TGTGCCAGCAGCTTAGCGGGTGACAGGGTCGACGAGCAGTACTTC. It yields the protein CASSLAGDRVDEQYF.

The J gene is TRBJ1-4, the V gene TRBV9; D is ambiguous. This CDR3 spans 14 amino acids. CDR1 and CDR2 from the germline V gene are SGDLS and YYNGEE. V gave up 3 bases and J gave up 4 bases, with 10 bases separating them. The CDR3 DNA is TGTGCCAGCAGCGCTACCAGCGGTAATGAAAAACTGTTTTTT. It yields the protein CASSATSGNEKLFF.

This clonotype came up many times. The CDR3 here is CASSGTFGAFF. In DNA form, the CDR3 reads TGTGCCAGCAGTGGGACCTTTGGAGCTTTCTTT. The rearrangement links TRBV12-3 or TRBV12-4 to TRBJ1-1; TRBD1 might be the D (5 bases). This CDR3 comprises 11 residues. Trimming shortened V by 5 bases and J by 10 bases, and 11 bases separated the two germline ends.

The gene calls are TRBV18 and TRBJ2-7; 8 bases fit TRBD1. CDR1 and CDR2 (germline): KGHSH, LQKENI. J gave up 6 bases and V 3 bases, and 4 bases lay outside the gene matches. The CDR3 runs to 13 residues. This chain's CDR3 is CASSPDRGGEQYF. The CDR3 nucleotides read TGTGCCAGCTCACCCGACAGGGGTGGCGAGCAGTACTTC.

This chain joins TRBV6-5 and TRBJ2-5; 8 nucleotides agree with TRBD1. The CDR3 spans 15 residues. With V trimmed by 0 bases and J by 6 bases, 6 bases remained unmatched. CDR1 is MNHEY and CDR2 is SVGAGI in the germline V gene. The CDR3 protein is CASSYSGQGTKTQYF. CDR3 DNA: TGTGCCAGCAGTTACTCCGGACAGGGCACCAAGACCCAGTACTTC.

In its sample, this clonotype was seen many times. V is TRBV7-2 and J is TRBJ1-5; D not certain. V was shortened by 2 bases and J by 0 bases, with 8 bases between the two germline ends. The CDR3 totals 15 residues. Germline V gene lookup returns CDR1 SGHTA and CDR2 FQGNSA. CDR3 bases: TGTGCCAGCAGCTTATCCGGATATAGCAATCAGCCCCAGCATTTT. Translating gives CASSLSGYSNQPQHF.

This clonotype has a handful of counts. The chain has TRBV28 and TRBJ2-6; no firm D call. This CDR3 is built from 17 residues. Germline lookup yields CDR1 MDHEN and CDR2 SYDVKM. The V and J ends lost 7 bases and 4 bases respectively, with 20 bases between them. This CDR3 is CASTIAGRLAGANVLTF. CDR3 in DNA: TGTGCCAGCACCATTGCTGGCCGTTTGGCGGGGGCCAACGTCCTGACTTTC.

This clonotype was observed at least ten times. J is TRBJ1-5 and V is TRBV20-1; TRBD1 aligns across 7 bases. The CDR3 runs 16 residues. Germline CDR1 and CDR2: DFQATT and SNEGSKA (reference sequence). V gave up 0 bases and J gave up 6 bases; unmatched junction bases: 11. CDR3 DNA sequence: TGCAGTGCTAGAGATGGTAAGACAGGGCCTCGTCAGCCCCAGCATTTT. Residues: CSARDGKTGPRQPQHF.

The J gene is TRBJ2-3, the V gene TRBV20-1; TRBD1 matches at 12 bases. The J segment lost 5 bases and the V segment lost 0 bases, leaving 6 bases of the junction unmatched. CDR1 is DFQATT, CDR2 SNEGSKA, per germline (reference sequence). The length of the CDR3 is 16 residues. The CDR3 is CSARDWGQGAGDTQYF. In nucleotides, the CDR3 is TGCAGTGCTAGAGATTGGGGACAGGGGGCGGGAGATACGCAGTATTTT.

Many counts were recorded for this clonotype. The chain couples TRBV7-9 to TRBJ2-1, with 8 nucleotides matching TRBD2. The V gene's germline CDR1 is SEHNR and CDR2 FQNEAQ (reference sequence). The CDR3 is made up of 15 amino acids. Trimming removed 5 bases from V and 0 bases from J; junction bases left unmatched: 3. Here the CDR3 DNA reads TGTGCCAGCAGCCAGCGGGGGATCTCCTACAATGAGCAGTTCTTC. Translating gives CASSQRGISYNEQFF.

This chain joins TRBV29-1 and TRBJ1-1, with a tentative D call TRBD1 (6 bases). There are 13 residues in the CDR3. CDR1 is SQVTM, CDR2 ANQGSEA, per germline. Trimming pared 4 bases from V and 8 bases from J, leaving 17 bases between. The CDR3 region is CSVVTGWENEAFF. The CDR3 DNA reads as TGCAGCGTTGTTACAGGGTGGGAAAACGAAGCTTTCTTT.

The CDR3 region has the DNA TGTGCCACCAGCAGACAACAGGGGGCCCATGAAAAACTGTTTTTT. Translating it yields CATSRQQGAHEKLFF. This chain joins TRBV15 and TRBJ1-4; 9 bases align to TRBD1. V dropped 2 bases and J dropped 6; count of bases not matched to a gene: 4. The CDR3 is made up of 15 amino acids. Germline V gene data show CDR1 as LNHNV and CDR2 as YYDKDF (reference sequence).

This clonotype was counted between two and nine times. This chain links TRBV10-3 with TRBJ2-5; 11 nucleotides line up with TRBD2. V shed 6 bases, J shed 3 bases, and the junction held 9 bases outside the gene matches. From germline, CDR1 is ENHRY and CDR2 SYGVKD. CDR3 length: 16 amino acids. The CDR3 is CAISSGTSGVKETQYF. DNA of the CDR3: TGTGCCATCAGCTCTGGGACTAGCGGAGTCAAAGAGACCCAGTACTTC.

The rearrangement joins TRBV2 to TRBJ1-6; the match to TRBD1 covers 9 bases. V lost 6 bases and J lost 9; bases outside the gene matches: 6. This CDR3 is 14 amino acids long. Per the germline V gene, CDR1 is SNHLY and CDR2 is FYNNEI. The CDR3 nucleotides are TGTGCCAGCAGATCCGGGACAGGGAGTTCACCCCTCCACTTT. This gives the protein CASRSGTGSSPLHF.

This clonotype was picked up a small number of times. This rearrangement joins TRBV19 to TRBJ1-4, with no clear D. The CDR3 covers 16 residues. CDR1 and CDR2 (germline): LNHDA, SQIVND (reference sequence). V lost 6 bases and J lost 3, with 17 bases in between. CDR3 sequence (DNA): TGTGCCAGTAGATCCAACCGGGAGGGTGCTAATGAAAAACTGTTTTTT. Protein sequence: CASRSNREGANEKLFF.

This clonotype was detected many times. This rearrangement joins TRBV28 to TRBJ2-5, with D unresolved. Germline V gives CDR1 MDHEN, CDR2 SYDVKM. The CDR3 has 10 amino acids. Trimming cost V 6 bases and J 3 bases, with 2 bases left between them. The CDR3: CASSEETQYF. The CDR3 nucleotides are TGTGCCAGCAGCGAAGAGACCCAGTACTTC. Using reference TRBV28 and TRBJ2-5 for the parts outside the CDR3, the full variable domain is DVKVTQSSRYLVKRTGEKVFLECVQDMDHENMFWYRQDPGLGLRLIYFSYDVKMKEKGDIPEGYSVSREKKERFSLILESASTNQTSMYLCASSEETQYFGPGTRLLVL.

The J gene is TRBJ2-5, the V gene TRBV6-6; possibly TRBD2 for D (6 bases). The CDR3 is 12 residues long. Germline assignment: CDR1 MNHNY and CDR2 SVGAGI (reference sequence). V lost 7 bases and J 3 bases, leaving 9 bases between the germline ends. DNA for the CDR3: TGTGCCAGCACCCCTAGCGAAGAGACCCAGTACTTC. It is translated as CASTPSEETQYF.

The V call is TRBV4-3, the J call TRBJ2-3; no reliable D call. The CDR3 runs 16 residues. The V and J ends lost 8 bases and 0 bases respectively, with 18 bases between them. CDR1 and CDR2 from the germline V gene are LGHNA and YSLEER. The CDR3 sequence is CASGNTWGISTDTQYF. The CDR3 DNA reads TGCGCCAGCGGCAACACCTGGGGTATAAGCACAGATACGCAGTATTTT.

This clonotype turned up a few times. The rearrangement links TRBV20-1 to TRBJ1-5, with D tentatively TRBD1 (6 bases). V lost 3 bases and J lost 3, with 15 bases in between. In germline, CDR1 is DFQATT, CDR2 SNEGSKA (reference sequence). The CDR3 totals 15 residues. CDR3 nucleotides: TGCAGTGCTAGTCCCTCGGGGGCCCACAATCAGCCCCAGCATTTT. Encoded protein: CSASPSGAHNQPQHF.

The V gene is TRBV6-6, the J gene TRBJ1-5; possibly TRBD1 for D (6 bases). The germline gives CDR1 MNHNY, CDR2 SVGAGI (reference sequence). The CDR3 extends over 14 amino acids. The V end was cut by 6 bases, the J end by 2 bases, with 11 bases between. CDR3 residues: CASSRGIGNQPQHF. In DNA, the CDR3 is TGTGCCAGCAGCAGGGGTATTGGCAATCAGCCCCAGCATTTT.

This clonotype came up a few times. This chain joins TRBV6-2 or TRBV6-3 and TRBJ2-1; D possibly uses TRBD1 or TRBD2 (5 bases each). Germline loops: CDR1 MNHEY, CDR2 SVGEGT. Trimming removed 10 bases at V and 4 bases at J, with 17 bases between. This CDR3 has 14 residues. CDR3 residues: CATGRSGTYNEQFF. Here the CDR3 DNA reads TGTGCCACCGGACGTTCGGGGACGTACAATGAGCAGTTCTTC.

There are many counts of this clonotype. The V call is TRBV7-9, the J call TRBJ2-6, with no clear D. Trimming took off 5 bases at V and 0 bases at J, with 14 bases between the two ends. CDR3 length: 17 residues. Looked up from germline, CDR1 is SEHNR and CDR2 is FQNEAQ (reference sequence). The CDR3 nucleotides are TGTGCCAGCAGCCTGGCCGAAGGTTTCTCTGGGGCCAACGTCCTGACTTTC. Translated, it gives CASSLAEGFSGANVLTF.

V usage is TRBV7-2 and J usage is TRBJ2-5, with 9 nucleotides matching TRBD1. Germline assignment: CDR1 SGHTA and CDR2 FQGNSA. With V trimmed by 4 bases and J by 2 bases, 5 bases remained unmatched. This CDR3 is built from 15 residues. DNA of the CDR3: TGTGCCAGCAGCTCTTACGGGACAGGGCAAGAGACCCAGTACTTC. Its protein is CASSSYGTGQETQYF.

The rearrangement joins TRBV25-1 to TRBJ1-3; no firm D call. Trimming pared 3 bases from V and 4 bases from J, leaving 10 bases between. Looked up from germline, CDR1 is MGHDK and CDR2 is SYGVNS. The CDR3 totals 14 residues. The CDR3 reads CASSDAGSGNTIYF. CDR3 nucleotide sequence: TGTGCCAGCAGTGATGCGGGTTCGGGAAACACCATATATTTT.

This clonotype was seen a few times. The chain uses TRBV9 and TRBJ2-1, with a tentative D call TRBD2 (6 bases). Trimming stripped 1 base from V and 4 bases from J, with 12 bases between. This CDR3 spans 15 amino acids. The germline gives CDR1 SGDLS, CDR2 YYNGEE. The CDR3 DNA reads TGTGCCAGCAGCGTATGGGACTCTGATTACAATGAGCAGTTCTTC. This encodes CASSVWDSDYNEQFF.

This clonotype was recorded many times. The rearrangement joins TRBV7-2 to TRBJ1-3; the D gene is possibly TRBD1 (6 bases). Trimming took 5 bases from V and 0 from J, leaving 11 bases between them. The V gene's germline CDR1 is SGHTA and CDR2 FQGNSA. This CDR3 spans 15 amino acids. CDR3 in DNA: TGTGCCAGCAGCCCCGGACAGATCTCTGGAAACACCATATATTTT. Protein: CASSPGQISGNTIYF.